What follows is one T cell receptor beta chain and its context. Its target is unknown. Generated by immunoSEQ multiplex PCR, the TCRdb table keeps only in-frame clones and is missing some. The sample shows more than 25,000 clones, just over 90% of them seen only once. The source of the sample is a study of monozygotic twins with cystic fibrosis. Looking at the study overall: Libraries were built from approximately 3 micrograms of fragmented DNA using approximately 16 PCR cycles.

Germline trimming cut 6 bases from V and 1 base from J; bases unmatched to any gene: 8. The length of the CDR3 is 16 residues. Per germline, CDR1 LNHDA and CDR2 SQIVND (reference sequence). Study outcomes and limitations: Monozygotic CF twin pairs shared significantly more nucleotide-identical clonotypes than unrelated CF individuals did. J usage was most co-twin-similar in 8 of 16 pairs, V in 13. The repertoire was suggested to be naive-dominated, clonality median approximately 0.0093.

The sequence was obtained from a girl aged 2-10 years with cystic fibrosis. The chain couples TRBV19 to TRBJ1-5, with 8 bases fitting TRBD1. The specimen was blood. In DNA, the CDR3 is TGTGCCAGTAGGATACAGGGGGAGGGAAGCAATCAGCCCCAGCATTTT. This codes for CASRIQGEGSNQPQHF.